The 6 T cell receptor beta chains listed next were all sequenced from one sample in a study of blood T cell repertoires in COVID-19. The method was immunoSEQ multiplex PCR; TCRdb's version includes in-frame clones alone and lacks a portion of them. The sample records under 300,000 clones, 82% being singletons. Sequencing was done on a sample of peripheral blood. All receptors derive from an older woman with active or convalescent COVID-19.

This clone was seen once. V and J are TRBV9 and TRBJ2-5, with 13 positions matching TRBD2. The CDR3 loop spans 15 amino acids. V was clipped by 3 bases and J by 5 bases; unmatched bases: 4. CDR1 is SGDLS, CDR2 YYNGEE, per germline. The CDR3 region is CASSALAGGRETQYF. The CDR3 DNA sequence: TGTGCCAGCAGCGCACTAGCGGGGGGGAGGGAGACCCAGTACTTC.

The genes are TRBV29-1 and TRBJ2-7, with TRBD1 as a possible D gene (5 bases). The CDR3 extends over 14 amino acids. From germline, CDR1 is SQVTM and CDR2 ANQGSEA. V lost 6 bases and J lost 3, with 18 bases in between. The CDR3 region has the DNA TGCAGCGTCGACCCTCGTCCAGGGCGCTACGAGCAGTACTTC. Protein: CSVDPRPGRYEQYF.

The chain has TRBV11-3 and TRBJ2-3; 8 bases are a match to TRBD2. Per germline, CDR1 SGHNT and CDR2 YENEEA. The CDR3 contains 14 residues. The J segment lost 2 bases and the V segment lost 5 bases, leaving 3 bases of the junction unmatched. The CDR3 loop is CASSVSGVTDTQYF. As DNA, the CDR3 is TGTGCCAGCAGCGTTAGCGGGGTCACAGATACGCAGTATTTT.

The chain couples TRBV7-2 to TRBJ2-1, with 7 nucleotides matching TRBD2. This CDR3 has 16 amino acids. V lost 1 base and J lost 5; bases outside the gene matches: 8. CDR1 SGHTA and CDR2 FQGNSA come from the germline V gene. CDR3 region: CASSLGWLAANNEQFF. For the CDR3, the DNA is TGTGCCAGCAGCTTAGGGTGGCTAGCGGCAAACAATGAGCAGTTCTTC.

The J gene is TRBJ1-2, the V gene TRBV7-8; possible D gene TRBD1, 6 bases. There are 13 residues in the CDR3. Trimming took 5 bases from V and 5 from J, leaving 12 bases between them. Germline loops: CDR1 SGHVS, CDR2 FQNEAQ. CDR3 sequence reads: CASSDVGAYGYTF. The CDR3 DNA follows: TGTGCCAGCAGCGACGTGGGGGCGTATGGCTACACCTTC.

The chain is built from TRBV3-1 (or the pseudogene TRBV3-2) and TRBJ2-7; D gene ambiguous. Germline CDR1 LGHDT, CDR2 YNNKEL (reference sequence). Trimming pared 4 bases from V and 1 base from J, leaving 17 bases between. This CDR3 spans 16 amino acids. The CDR3 here is CASSPEGGSKSYEQYF. The CDR3 DNA reads as TGTGCCAGCAGCCCTGAAGGCGGTTCCAAATCCTACGAGCAGTACTTC.